This TCR beta chain was recorded in a study of T cell changes during pregnancy in multiple sclerosis. Profiling relied on immunoSEQ multiplex PCR, and the TCRdb table lists in-frame clones only, not all of them. The table lists 60,000 to 70,000 clones, 91% of them singletons, with about 2.2% in the top ten. Trimming shortened V by 6 bases and J by 0 bases, and 5 bases separated the two germline ends. From germline, CDR1 is MNHNY and CDR2 SVGAGI (reference sequence). This CDR3 has 12 residues. This clone has just one count. The receptor's source is a female donor in good health, enrolled as a control in a pregnancy study. This material consisted of peripheral blood, taken in the third trimester of pregnancy. This chain connects TRBV6-6 to TRBJ1-1, with D uncertain. The CDR3 DNA sequence: TGTGCCAGCAGATTAATGAACACTGAAGCTTTCTTT. Translating gives CASRLMNTEAFF.